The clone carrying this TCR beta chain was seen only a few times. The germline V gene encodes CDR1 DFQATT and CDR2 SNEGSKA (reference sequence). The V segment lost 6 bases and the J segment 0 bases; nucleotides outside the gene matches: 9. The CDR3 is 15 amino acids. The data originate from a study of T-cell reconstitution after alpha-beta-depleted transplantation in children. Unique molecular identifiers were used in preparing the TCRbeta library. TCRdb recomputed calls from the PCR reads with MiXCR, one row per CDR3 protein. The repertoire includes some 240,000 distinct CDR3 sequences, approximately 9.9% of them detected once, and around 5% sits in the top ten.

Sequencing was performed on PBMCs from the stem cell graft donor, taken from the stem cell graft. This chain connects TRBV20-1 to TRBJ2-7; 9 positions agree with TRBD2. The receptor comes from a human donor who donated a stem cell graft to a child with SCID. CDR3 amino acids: CSARNSGGYSYEQYF. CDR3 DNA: TGCAGTGCCAGAAATAGCGGGGGTTACTCCTACGAGCAGTACTTC.